The source of this TCR beta chain is a study of shared clonotypes between healthy human individuals. Trimming stripped 9 bases from V and 0 bases from J, with 9 bases between. This CDR3 region has 12 residues. Germline CDR1 is WSHSY and CDR2 is SAAADI. Some clones are missing from TCRdb's copy, which holds only in-frame ones; the method was immunoSEQ multiplex PCR. This sample has around 95,000 clones; 67% occur once, and the top ten carry roughly 40%. This clone was recorded a few times. Other DNA sequences from this sample encode an identical CDR3 as well. The sequencing input was memory CD8+ T cells sorted from blood. Sample subset: CD45RO+ cells pooled with CCR7-negative TemRA cells. This receptor was identified in a man aged 25 to 45 in good health. This chain connects TRBV10-2 to TRBJ2-7, with D hard to call. The CDR3, as DNA: TGCGCCAGTAGAAGCCTCTCCTACGAGCAGTACTTC. Encoded protein: CASRSLSYEQYF.